The rows below give T cell receptor beta chains drawn from one sample of a study of CD8+ T cells in alopecia areata. The method was immunoSEQ multiplex PCR; TCRdb's version includes in-frame clones alone and lacks a portion of them. The profile shows hundreds of thousands of clones, 67% of them singletons. Source: CD4+ T cells sorted from blood, taken at week 0. These receptors were collected from a human donor with alopecia areata. Each CDR3 is given with its conserved first and last residue. Fields, in order: J gene, V gene, D gene, clone size, CDR3 protein, CDR3 DNA. The D gene is left open where the match is weak. Only part of the rows carry a size: once, few, many, or a class if the clone is expanded.

TRBJ1-5,TRBV30,TRBD1,-,CAWRGQGGNQPQHF,TGTGCCTGGAGAGGACAGGGGGGAAATCAGCCCCAGCATTTT
TRBJ2-4,TRBV30,TRBD2,few,CAWSLTSANIQYF,TGTGCCTGGAGTCTGACTAGCGCGAACATTCAGTACTTC
TRBJ1-2,TRBV29-1,-,-,CSVEGVGYTF,TGCAGCGTTGAGGGGGTTGGCTACACCTTC
TRBJ1-6,TRBV9,-,few,CASSVPNSPLHF,TGTGCCAGCAGCGTCCCTAATTCACCCCTCCACTTT
TRBJ2-1,TRBV29-1,TRBD1,few,CSVQRDRGYDEQFF,TGCAGCGTGCAGCGGGACAGGGGTTACGATGAGCAGTTCTTC
TRBJ2-5,TRBV11-2,TRBD1,-,CASSLRQGPGETQYF,TGTGCCAGCAGCCTGCGACAGGGCCCTGGGGAGACCCAGTACTTC
TRBJ2-3,TRBV7-9,TRBD2,-,CASSLLAGGITDTQYF,TGTGCCAGCAGCCTCTTAGCGGGGGGGATCACAGATACGCAGTATTTT
TRBJ2-5,TRBV7-3,TRBD2,once,CASSLGLAGGQETQYF,TGTGCCAGCAGCTTAGGTCTTGCGGGGGGCCAAGAGACCCAGTACTTC
TRBJ1-4,TRBV27,TRBD1,-,CASRPPRGMGQDEKLFF,TGTGCCAGCAGACCTCCCAGGGGGATGGGTCAGGATGAAAAACTGTTTTTT
TRBJ2-6,TRBV19,-,-,CASSNPGANVLTF,TGTGCCAGTAGTAACCCTGGGGCCAACGTCCTGACTTTC
TRBJ2-1,TRBV18,-,-,CASSPGEAGREQFF,TGTGCCAGCTCACCCGGGGAAGCCGGAAGGGAGCAGTTCTTC
TRBJ1-1,TRBV6-5,-,-,CASRGGNTEAFF,TGTGCCAGCAGAGGAGGGAACACTGAAGCTTTCTTT
TRBJ2-3,TRBV5-6,TRBD2,-,CASSRDYTDTQYF,TGTGCCAGCAGCCGGGACTATACAGATACGCAGTATTTT
TRBJ2-1,TRBV25-1,TRBD1,-,CASSVTGSSYNEQFF,TGTGCCAGCAGTGTGACAGGGAGCTCCTACAATGAGCAGTTCTTC
TRBJ1-6,TRBV6-5,-,once,CASTPGGTVSPLHF,TGTGCCAGCACCCCGGGGGGTACGGTTTCACCCCTCCACTTT
TRBJ2-1,TRBV7-9,TRBD2,few,CASLLAGSTYNEQFF,TGTGCCAGCTTACTAGCGGGGAGTACTTACAATGAGCAGTTCTTC
TRBJ2-3,TRBV5-1,TRBD2,-,CASSLEGGGAGADTQYF,TGCGCCAGCAGCTTGGAAGGCGGGGGGGCCGGCGCAGATACGCAGTATTTT
TRBJ2-7,TRBV25-1,TRBD1,few,CASSIRDRVEQYF,TGTGCCAGCAGTATCCGGGACAGGGTCGAGCAGTACTTC
TRBJ1-2,TRBV2,-,-,CASSEARGLGTF,TGTGCCAGCAGTGAAGCACGAGGGTTGGGCACCTTC
TRBJ2-7,TRBV30,-,-,CAWSATVGEQYF,TGTGCCTGGAGTGCGACGGTCGGGGAGCAGTACTTC
TRBJ1-2,TRBV6-5,-,-,CASSLRAEGNYGYTF,TGTGCCAGCAGCCTCAGGGCCGAGGGAAACTATGGCTACACCTTC
TRBJ2-1,TRBV5-1,-,-,CASSLTNEQFF,TGCGCCAGCAGCTTGACCAATGAGCAGTTCTTC
TRBJ2-7,TRBV11-2,-,-,CASSLEGTTYHEQYF,TGTGCCAGCAGCCTGGAGGGGACCACGTACCACGAGCAGTACTTC
TRBJ2-3,TRBV29-1,-,few,CSVNSYVGDTQYF,TGCAGCGTTAACAGCTATGTTGGAGATACGCAGTATTTT
TRBJ2-5,TRBV5-1,-,-,CASSILLGSETQYF,TGCGCCAGCAGCATCCTTCTAGGGTCGGAGACCCAGTACTTC
TRBJ2-5,TRBV7-7,-,-,CASSSTRGETQYF,TGTGCTAGCAGTTCGACTAGAGGAGAGACCCAGTACTTC
TRBJ2-3,TRBV5-1,-,-,CASSPGSGSADTQYF,TGCGCCAGCAGCCCCGGCTCGGGGTCGGCAGATACGCAGTATTTT
TRBJ2-7,TRBV27,-,few,CASRGVGNYEQYF,TGTGCCAGCAGGGGGGTGGGGAACTACGAGCAGTACTTC
TRBJ2-7,TRBV30,-,-,CAWNGPYTGSYEQYF,TGTGCCTGGAACGGGCCTTACACCGGGTCCTACGAGCAGTACTTC
TRBJ2-5,TRBV27,TRBD1,-,CASGPGTAPEETQYF,TGTGCCAGCGGACCAGGGACAGCACCAGAAGAGACCCAGTACTTC
TRBJ2-7,TRBV6-5,TRBD1,once,CASADRVGAEQYF,TGTGCCAGCGCCGACAGGGTTGGGGCCGAGCAGTACTTC
TRBJ2-3,TRBV18,-,-,CASSPSTATDTQYF,TGTGCCAGCTCACCAAGCACAGCCACAGATACGCAGTATTTT
TRBJ2-2,TRBV7-2,-,few,CASSPRGRSGELFF,TGTGCCAGCAGCCCCCGAGGGAGGTCCGGGGAGCTGTTTTTT
TRBJ1-2,TRBV29-1,-,few,CSVPLDRDYGYTF,TGCAGCGTTCCTCTTGACAGAGACTATGGCTACACCTTC
TRBJ1-2,TRBV29-1,-,few,CSVDGRYGYTF,TGCAGCGTTGATGGACGCTATGGCTACACCTTC
TRBJ1-4,TRBV29-1,-,-,CSVARQAMDEKLFF,TGCAGCGTTGCCCGGCAGGCGATGGATGAAAAACTGTTTTTT
TRBJ1-5,TRBV30,-,-,CAWSVRNSYLSNQPQHF,TGTGCCTGGAGTGTGAGGAACAGCTACCTTAGCAATCAGCCCCAGCATTTT
TRBJ1-2,TRBV29-1,TRBD1,-,CSVTRDSPFNYGYTF,TGCAGCGTGACCCGGGACAGCCCCTTTAACTATGGCTACACCTTC
TRBJ1-1,TRBV2,-,-,CASSYRVGTEAFF,TGTGCCAGCAGTTACAGGGTCGGGACTGAAGCTTTCTTT
TRBJ2-5,TRBV10-3,-,-,CASSYDAARGTQYF,TGTGCCAGCAGTTACGACGCGGCGCGAGGGACCCAGTACTTC
TRBJ1-5,TRBV15,TRBD1,few,CATGTGYSNQPQHF,TGTGCCACCGGGACAGGGTATAGCAATCAGCCCCAGCATTTT
TRBJ2-2,TRBV2,-,-,CASKLMGGAPGELFF,TGTGCCAGCAAGCTTATGGGGGGCGCCCCCGGGGAGCTGTTTTTT
TRBJ1-2,TRBV13,-,-,CASSLKASNYGYTF,TGTGCCAGCAGCTTAAAGGCCAGTAACTATGGCTACACCTTC
TRBJ1-5,TRBV30,-,once,CAWSGEGGQPQHF,TGTGCCTGGAGTGGTGAAGGGGGTCAGCCCCAGCATTTT
TRBJ2-1,TRBV7-2,-,few,CASSHPGNEQFF,TGTGCCAGCAGCCATCCAGGGAATGAGCAGTTCTTC
TRBJ2-3,TRBV4-1,-,few,CASSPRGAGTTDTQYF,TGCGCCAGCAGCCCCCGCGGGGCGGGGACCACAGATACGCAGTATTTT
TRBJ1-1,TRBV27,-,-,CASSADVLNTEAFF,TGTGCCAGCAGCGCTGACGTGTTGAACACTGAAGCTTTCTTT
TRBJ2-1,TRBV4-3,-,-,CASSQEVPSEQFF,TGCGCCAGCAGCCAGGAGGTTCCCAGTGAGCAGTTCTTC
TRBJ1-2,TRBV11-2,TRBD1,-,CASSSTGYGSYGYTF,TGTGCCAGCAGCTCGACAGGGTATGGGAGCTATGGCTACACCTTC
TRBJ1-1,TRBV29-1,TRBD1,-,CSAGQGGTEAFF,TGCAGCGCGGGACAGGGTGGCACTGAAGCTTTCTTT
TRBJ2-7,TRBV30,-,-,CAWSVVPYEQYF,TGTGCCTGGAGTGTAGTACCGTACGAGCAGTACTTC
TRBJ1-1,TRBV25-1,TRBD1,-,CASSTTGSTEAFF,TGTGCCAGCAGCACGACAGGGAGCACTGAAGCTTTCTTT
TRBJ2-7,TRBV29-1,TRBD1,-,CSAGTGGINYEQYF,TGCAGCGCAGGGACAGGGGGCATTAACTACGAGCAGTACTTC
TRBJ2-3,TRBV18,-,-,CASSPLGHTDTQYF,TGTGCCAGCTCACCCCTCGGGCACACAGATACGCAGTATTTT
TRBJ2-2,TRBV10-1,-,-,CASKKDWNTGELFF,TGCGCCAGCAAAAAGGACTGGAACACCGGGGAGCTGTTTTTT
TRBJ1-5,TRBV29-1,-,-,CSVEAPGGPQHF,TGCAGCGTTGAAGCCCCCGGGGGGCCCCAGCATTTT
TRBJ2-2,TRBV11-2,-,-,CASRGGPAYTGELFF,TGTGCCAGCAGGGGGGGTCCGGCTTACACCGGGGAGCTGTTTTTT
TRBJ2-3,TRBV9,TRBD2,-,CASSVGSGGTDTQYF,TGTGCCAGCAGCGTAGGAAGCGGGGGCACAGATACGCAGTATTTT
TRBJ2-4,TRBV5-4,-,-,CASSLRSRDIQYF,TGTGCCAGCAGCTTGAGGTCCCGGGACATTCAGTACTTC
TRBJ2-3,TRBV29-1,-,-,CSVEVLAVTQYF,TGCAGCGTTGAAGTTCTAGCTGTTACGCAGTATTTT